Listed below are T cell receptor beta chains from one sample, sequenced in a study of shared clonotypes between healthy human individuals. TCRdb keeps only in-frame clones here, not all; method: immunoSEQ multiplex PCR. The profile shows fewer than 850,000 clones, around 96% of them singletons. Sequenced material: naive CD8+ T cells sorted from blood. The source is a young man in good health. Each CDR3 is given with its conserved first and last residue. D genes are given only for firm matches. Expanded clones get a size class; other rows say once, few or many, or leave the size out.

V gene,D gene,J gene,clone size,CDR3 DNA,CDR3 protein
TRBV4-3,-,TRBJ2-7,once,TGCGCCAGCAGCCAAGATTTGGGCGGGAAAGATTACGAGCAGTACTTC,CASSQDLGGKDYEQYF
TRBV27,TRBD1,TRBJ1-5,-,TGTGCCAGCAGCCATGGGACAGGGGGCAATCAGCCCCAGCATTTT,CASSHGTGGNQPQHF
TRBV5-4,-,TRBJ1-2,-,TGTGCCAGCAGCTTGTCCGGGAACTATGGCTACACCTTC,CASSLSGNYGYTF
TRBV7-9,TRBD2,TRBJ2-5,-,TGTGCCAGCAGCTTATTGGGGACTAGCGGAAACCAAGAGACCCAGTACTTC,CASSLLGTSGNQETQYF
TRBV6-5,-,TRBJ2-7,-,TGTGCCAGCAGTTATTTCCACGAGCAGTACTTC,CASSYFHEQYF
TRBV18,TRBD2,TRBJ2-7,-,TGTGCCAGCTCACCAGGGACTAGCGGGATATACGAGCAGTACTTC,CASSPGTSGIYEQYF
TRBV28,-,TRBJ2-1,-,TGTGCCAGCAGCCCCGGGAGTGAGCAGTTCTTC,CASSPGSEQFF
TRBV28,-,TRBJ1-3,-,TGTGCCAGCAGTTTTGACATGACTGGAAACACCATATATTTT,CASSFDMTGNTIYF
TRBV19,-,TRBJ2-7,-,TGTGCCACACACGGTTCTCAGGCGGGCTCCTACGAGCAGTACTTC,CATHGSQAGSYEQYF
TRBV28,-,TRBJ1-4,-,TGTGCCAGCAGTTGGTTACGGATTAATGAAAAACTGTTTTTT,CASSWLRINEKLFF
TRBV27,-,TRBJ2-1,-,TGTGCCAGCAGTCAAATGACAGCCCCCGGGACAGAGCAGTTCTTC,CASSQMTAPGTEQFF
TRBV15,TRBD1,TRBJ2-5,-,TGTGCCACCAGCAGTTCACAGGGGGAAGAGACCCAGTACTTC,CATSSSQGEETQYF
TRBV11-2,TRBD2,TRBJ2-5,once,TGTGCCAGCAGCCCCGGGACTAGCGGGAGGTACCAAGAGACCCAGTACTTC,CASSPGTSGRYQETQYF
TRBV15,-,TRBJ1-3,-,TGTGCCACCAGCAGAGATCGGGCCTCTGGAAACACCATATATTTT,CATSRDRASGNTIYF
TRBV5-1,TRBD1,TRBJ2-7,once,TGCGCCAGCAGCCTCTCGGGGACAGGGGCCTACGAGCAGTACTTC,CASSLSGTGAYEQYF
TRBV4-3,TRBD1,TRBJ1-4,-,TGCGCCAGCAGCACCGACAGGGCGAGTGAAAAACTGTTTTTT,CASSTDRASEKLFF
TRBV7-9,TRBD1,TRBJ1-5,-,TGTGCCAGCAGCTTAGCCGGGACAGGAGGTCCCGGTCAGCCCCAGCATTTT,CASSLAGTGGPGQPQHF
TRBV27,-,TRBJ1-5,-,TGTGCCAGCAGTCCAGATCATAGCAATCAGCCCCAGCATTTT,CASSPDHSNQPQHF
TRBV5-5,-,TRBJ1-1,-,TGTGCCAGCAGCTACTACCGGGGCGGCCCCCTTGAAGCTTTCTTT,CASSYYRGGPLEAFF
TRBV5-4,TRBD2,TRBJ2-1,once,TGTGCCAGCAGCCCCCGGACTAGCGGGGACAATGAGCAGTTCTTC,CASSPRTSGDNEQFF
TRBV27,TRBD1,TRBJ2-7,-,TGTGCCAGCACTTCCCTCGGGACAGGCATGTACGAGCAGTACTTC,CASTSLGTGMYEQYF
TRBV18,-,TRBJ2-1,-,TGTGCCAGCTCATCCCCGTTTCTAGGCCCCAAGCAGTTCTTC,CASSSPFLGPKQFF
TRBV11-1,TRBD2,TRBJ2-5,-,TGTGCCAGCAGCTTAGCGCCTAGCGGGAGCCTGGAGACCCAGTACTTC,CASSLAPSGSLETQYF
TRBV7-9,-,TRBJ2-1,once,TGTGCCAGCAGCTCAACAGGGAGTTATAAGGATGAGCAGTTCTTC,CASSSTGSYKDEQFF
TRBV6-5,-,TRBJ2-7,-,TGTGCCAGCAGCCCAGCGGAATCGTACGAGCAGTACTTC,CASSPAESYEQYF
TRBV4-3,TRBD2,TRBJ2-7,-,TGCGCCAGCAGCCAGAGGACTAGCGGGATATACGAGCAGTACTTC,CASSQRTSGIYEQYF
TRBV28,-,TRBJ1-1,-,TGTGCCAGCAGTTTAGAGCGGGAACTGAACACTGAAGCTTTCTTT,CASSLERELNTEAFF
TRBV7-9,-,TRBJ2-3,-,TGTGCCAGCAGCTTGACCCGGGATACGCAGTATTTT,CASSLTRDTQYF
TRBV5-1,-,TRBJ2-3,-,TGCGCCAGCAGCTTGGAACCGGGGCTAGCGGCAACTGCAGGGGCCCTATCTACGCAGTATTTT,CASSLEPGLAATAGALSTQYF
TRBV18,TRBD2,TRBJ2-7,-,TGTGCCAGCTCACCACGATTAGCGGGAGAGCCCGAGGAGCAGTACTTC,CASSPRLAGEPEEQYF
TRBV4-3,TRBD2,TRBJ2-3,-,TGCGCCAGCAGCCGGGCAATTCCACTAGCGGGAAGGGATCATACGCAGTATTTT,CASSRAIPLAGRDHTQYF
TRBV11-3,-,TRBJ2-2,-,TGTGCCAGCAGCTCCTGGGAAGAGGAGCTGTTTTTT,CASSSWEEELFF
TRBV27,-,TRBJ2-1,-,TGTGCCAGCAGTTTACTGGGTCTAAGCAATGAGCAGTTCTTC,CASSLLGLSNEQFF
TRBV29-1,-,TRBJ1-1,-,TGCAGCGTTGAGCCTCCTTGGGGTTCGAACACTGAAGCTTTCTTT,CSVEPPWGSNTEAFF
TRBV29-1,-,TRBJ2-5,once,TGCAGCGTTTTCGGTGAGACCCAGTACTTC,CSVFGETQYF
TRBV5-1,TRBD1,TRBJ2-2,-,TGCGCCAGCTCCCCCGTAGGGGGCGCCGGGGAGCTGTTTTTT,CASSPVGGAGELFF
TRBV2,TRBD1,TRBJ2-7,once,TGTGCCAGCCTACACAGGGGGTACGAGCAGTACTTC,CASLHRGYEQYF
TRBV10-3,-,TRBJ2-7,-,TGTGCCATCAGTGAGCGGAGCCACTACGAGCAGTACTTC,CAISERSHYEQYF
TRBV27,TRBD2,TRBJ2-1,-,TGTGCCAGCAGTACCCCTCGGTTGGGACTAGCGGGATTAAATGAGCAGTTCTTC,CASSTPRLGLAGLNEQFF
TRBV7-9,-,TRBJ1-3,-,TGTGCCAGCAGCTTAGGTGGGGCCCGAACGGATCCTCTGGCAAACACCATATATTTT,CASSLGGARTDPLANTIYF